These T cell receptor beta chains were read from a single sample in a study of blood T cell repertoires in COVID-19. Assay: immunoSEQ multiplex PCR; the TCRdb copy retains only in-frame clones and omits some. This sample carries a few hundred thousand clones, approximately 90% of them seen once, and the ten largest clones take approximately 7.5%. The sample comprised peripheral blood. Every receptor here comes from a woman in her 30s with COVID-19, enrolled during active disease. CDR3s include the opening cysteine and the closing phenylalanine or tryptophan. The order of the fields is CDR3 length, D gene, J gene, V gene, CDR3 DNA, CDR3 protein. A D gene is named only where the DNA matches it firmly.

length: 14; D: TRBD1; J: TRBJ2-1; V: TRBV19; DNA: TGTGCCTGCACCCGGACAGGGATAAGCAATGAGCAGTTCTTC; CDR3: CACTRTGISNEQFF
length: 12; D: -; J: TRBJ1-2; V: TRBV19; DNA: TGTGCCAGTAGTATCGGACTGGGTGGCTACACCTTC; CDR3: CASSIGLGGYTF
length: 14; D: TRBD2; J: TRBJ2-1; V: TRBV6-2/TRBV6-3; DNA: TGTGCCAGCAGTTACTCGGGGACTAAGGCTGAGCAGTTCTTC; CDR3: CASSYSGTKAEQFF
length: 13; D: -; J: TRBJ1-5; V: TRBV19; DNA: TGTGCCAGTAGTGGAGGACAGAATCAGCCCCAGCATTTT; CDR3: CASSGGQNQPQHF
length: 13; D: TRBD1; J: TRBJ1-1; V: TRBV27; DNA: TGTGCCAGCAGTAGGACAGGGGGCACTGAAGCTTTCTTT; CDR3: CASSRTGGTEAFF
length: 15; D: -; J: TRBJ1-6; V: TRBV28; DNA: TGTGCCAGCCATACTGTCGGGGGGCGGATTTCACCCCTCCACTTT; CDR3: CASHTVGGRISPLHF
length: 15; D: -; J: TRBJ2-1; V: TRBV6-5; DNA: TGTGCCAGCAGGCCCACTTGGAGCTCCTACAATGAGCAGTTCTTC; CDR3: CASRPTWSSYNEQFF
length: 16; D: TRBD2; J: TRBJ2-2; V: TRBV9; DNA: TGTGCCAGCAGCCAACGGACTAGCGGTTACACCGGGGAGCTGTTTTTT; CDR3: CASSQRTSGYTGELFF
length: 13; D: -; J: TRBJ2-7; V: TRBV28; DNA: TGTGCCAGCAGTTTCCGGGATGGCTACGAGCAGTACTTC; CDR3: CASSFRDGYEQYF
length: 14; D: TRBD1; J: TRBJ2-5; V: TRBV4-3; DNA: TGCGCCAGCAGCCAATCCGGGACAGGCGAGACCCAGTACTTC; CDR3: CASSQSGTGETQYF
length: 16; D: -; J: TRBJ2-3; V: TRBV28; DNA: TGTGCCAGCAGAGGCCTCCCCGCCCCAGGGGCAGATACGCAGTATTTT; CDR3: CASRGLPAPGADTQYF
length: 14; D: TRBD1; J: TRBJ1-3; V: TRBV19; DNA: TGTGCCAGCATCGACAGGGGGCGCGGAAACACCATATATTTT; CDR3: CASIDRGRGNTIYF
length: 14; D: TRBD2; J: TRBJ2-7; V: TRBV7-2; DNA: TGTGCCAGCACCCCGGGACTAGCGTTATACGAGCAGTACTTC; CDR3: CASTPGLALYEQYF
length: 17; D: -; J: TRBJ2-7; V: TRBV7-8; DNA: TGTGCCAGCAGCCAACGCGTTCAGGGGTCCGGAACCTACGAGCAGTACTTC; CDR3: CASSQRVQGSGTYEQYF
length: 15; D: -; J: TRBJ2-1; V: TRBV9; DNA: TGTGCCAGCAGCGGAGAGGACAGTATCTACAATGAGCAGTTCTTC; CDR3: CASSGEDSIYNEQFF
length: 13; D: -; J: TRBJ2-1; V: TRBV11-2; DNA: TGTGCCAGCAGCTCTACATTCGAGGGTGAGCAGTTCTTC; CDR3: CASSSTFEGEQFF
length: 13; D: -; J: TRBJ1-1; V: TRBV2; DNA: TGTGCCACCAGGGAGTTCATGAACACTGAAGCTTTCTTT; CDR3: CATREFMNTEAFF
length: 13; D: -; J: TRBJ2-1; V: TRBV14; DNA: TGTGCCAGCAGCCCGGTTCCCATCGGTGAGCAGTTCTTC; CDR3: CASSPVPIGEQFF
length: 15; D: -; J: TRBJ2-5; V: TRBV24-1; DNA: TGTGCCACCAGTGATTTTAAAGCCCCCTCGGAGACCCAGTACTTC; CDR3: CATSDFKAPSETQYF
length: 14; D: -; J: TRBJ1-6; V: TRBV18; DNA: TGTGCCAGCTCCCAACAGGTCGATAATTCACCCCTCCACTTT; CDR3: CASSQQVDNSPLHF
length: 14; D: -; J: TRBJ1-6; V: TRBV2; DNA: TGTGCCAGCAGAGCGGACAGTGCGATTTCACCCCTCCACTTT; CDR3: CASRADSAISPLHF
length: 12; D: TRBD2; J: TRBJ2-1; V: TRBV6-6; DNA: TGTGCCAGCAGCGCCTCGGGAGGGAGGGAGTTCTTC; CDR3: CASSASGGREFF
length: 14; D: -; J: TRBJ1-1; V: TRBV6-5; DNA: TGTGCCAGCAGTTCGGGGGGGTCGGGCACTGAAGCTTTCTTT; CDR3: CASSSGGSGTEAFF
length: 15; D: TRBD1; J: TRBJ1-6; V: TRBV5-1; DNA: TGCGCCAGCAGCTGGGACAGCGTTGGGAATTCACCCCTCCACTTT; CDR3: CASSWDSVGNSPLHF
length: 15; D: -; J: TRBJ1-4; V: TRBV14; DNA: TGTGCCAGCAGCCGGGGAGCGGCCCAAAATGAAAAACTGTTTTTT; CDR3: CASSRGAAQNEKLFF
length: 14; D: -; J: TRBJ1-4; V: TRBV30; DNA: TGTGCCTGGACCCTCGGGGGAACTAATGAAAAACTGTTTTTT; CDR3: CAWTLGGTNEKLFF
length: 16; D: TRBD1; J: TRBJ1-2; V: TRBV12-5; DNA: TGTGCTAGTGGTTTAGCAGGACAGGGATTTAACTATGGCTACACCTTC; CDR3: CASGLAGQGFNYGYTF
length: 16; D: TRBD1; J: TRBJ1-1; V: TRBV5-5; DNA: TGTGCCAGCAGCCCGTGGACAGGGTCCATGAACACTGAAGCTTTCTTT; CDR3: CASSPWTGSMNTEAFF
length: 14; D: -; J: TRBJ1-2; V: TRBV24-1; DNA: TGTGCCACCAGTGACTCAGGGCGGGGCGGAGGCTACACCTTC; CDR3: CATSDSGRGGGYTF
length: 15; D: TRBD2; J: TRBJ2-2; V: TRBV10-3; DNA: TGTGCCATCAGACAAGCGGGAGAGGTCACCGGGGAGCTGTTTTTT; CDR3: CAIRQAGEVTGELFF
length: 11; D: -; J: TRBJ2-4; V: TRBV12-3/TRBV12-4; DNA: TGTGCCAGCCTAGCCAAAAACATTCAGTACTTC; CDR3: CASLAKNIQYF